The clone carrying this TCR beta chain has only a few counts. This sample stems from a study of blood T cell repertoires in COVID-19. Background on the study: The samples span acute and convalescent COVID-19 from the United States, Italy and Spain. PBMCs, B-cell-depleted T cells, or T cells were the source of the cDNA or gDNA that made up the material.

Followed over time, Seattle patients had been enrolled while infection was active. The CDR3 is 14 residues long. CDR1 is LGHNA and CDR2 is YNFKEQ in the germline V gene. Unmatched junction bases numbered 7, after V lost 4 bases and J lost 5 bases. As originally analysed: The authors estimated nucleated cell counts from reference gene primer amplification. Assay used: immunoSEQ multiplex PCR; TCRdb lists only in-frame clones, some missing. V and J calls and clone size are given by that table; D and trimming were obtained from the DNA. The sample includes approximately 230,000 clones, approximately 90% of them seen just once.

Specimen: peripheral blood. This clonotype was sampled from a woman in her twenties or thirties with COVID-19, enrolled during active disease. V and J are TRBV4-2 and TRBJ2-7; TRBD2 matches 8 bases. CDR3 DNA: TGTGCCAGCAGCCTCGAGGGACTAGACGACGAGCAGTACTTC. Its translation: CASSLEGLDDEQYF.